A single T cell receptor (beta chain) is shown here with its context. Antigen unknown. This CDR3 has 14 residues. The V end was cut by 4 bases, the J end by 2 bases, with 11 bases between. Germline V gene sequence: CDR1 ENHRY, CDR2 SYGVKD. Stated treatment: oral pan-JAK inhibitor, 5-10 mg twice daily. Researchers gathered lesional scalp punch biopsies and peripheral blood from patients with alopecia areata. These data are taken from a study of CD8+ T cells in alopecia areata. Sequencing used cDNA as its template, made by extracting RNA and reverse transcribing it. TCRdb keeps only in-frame clones here, not all; method: immunoSEQ multiplex PCR. The sample includes approximately 150,000 clones, approximately 57% of them seen just once. Findings of the study overall: With tofacitinib ongoing, many expanded lesional clones persisted in both scalp and blood.

V is TRBV10-3 and J is TRBJ1-2; tentatively, D is TRBD1 (6 bases). The sequences come from CD4+ T cells sorted from blood, collected at week 24, from a patient treated with tofacitinib. The TCR originated in a human donor with alopecia areata. The CDR3 coding sequence is TGTGCCATCAGTGCGGCGGGACAAAACTATGGCTACACCTTC. Translating it yields CAISAAGQNYGYTF.